The 11 T cell receptor beta chains reported below all come from one sample, sequenced in a study of shared clonotypes between healthy human individuals. The method was immunoSEQ multiplex PCR; TCRdb's version includes in-frame clones alone and lacks a portion of them. The table shows millions of clones, with about 93% occurring only once. The naive CD8 subset, CD45RO-negative cells positively selected for CCR7, excluded terminally differentiated effector memory CD45RA+ cells. Sequencing input: naive CD8+ T cells from PBMCs. These receptors were collected from a man younger than 35 in good health. Some clones in this sample may be carry-over from other donors' samples.

The J gene is TRBJ2-6, the V gene TRBV4-2; 12 positions match TRBD2. The ends lost 3 bases at V and 4 bases at J; junction bases unmatched: 13. This CDR3 has 20 residues. CDR1 is LGHNA and CDR2 is YNFKEQ in the germline V gene. CDR3 nucleotide sequence: TGTGCCAGCAGCCAGAATGGCGGACTAGCGGGGACTGTGGGGGCCAACGTCCTGACTTTC. Translating gives CASSQNGGLAGTVGANVLTF.

Details on this clone: This CDR3 is also generated by other DNA sequences in the sample. The V call is TRBV2, the J call TRBJ2-3; 7 bases line up with TRBD1. The CDR3 totals 14 residues. V trimming: 1 base; J trimming: 3 bases; junction bases outside the gene matches: 1. Germline CDR1 reads SNHLY; CDR2 reads FYNNEI. DNA of the CDR3: TGTGCCAGCAGTGAAGTCAGGGGGACAGATACGCAGTATTTT. The encoded protein is CASSEVRGTDTQYF.

V and J are TRBV11-2 and TRBJ2-3, with a tentative D call TRBD2 (6 bases). Germline lookup yields CDR1 SGHAT and CDR2 FQNNGV. CDR3 size: 15 residues. Trimming removed 7 bases from V and 6 bases from J, with 20 bases in between. CDR3 amino acids: CASTRRGVVFDTQYF. The DNA of the CDR3 is TGTGCCAGCACCCGGCGGGGTGTGGTTTTTGATACGCAGTATTTT. The full variable domain, completed using reference TRBV11-2 and TRBJ2-3, is EAGVAQSPRYKIIEKRQSVAFWCNPISGHATLYWYQQILGQGPKLLIQFQNNGVVDDSQLPKDRFSAERLKGVDSTLKIQPAKLEDSAVYLCASTRRGVVFDTQYFGPGTRLTVL.

The CDR3 DNA sequence: TGCGCCAGCAGTTACGACAGGGGATATTACGAGCAGTACTTC. It is translated as CASSYDRGYYEQYF. The rearrangement uses TRBV5-1 and TRBJ2-7, with TRBD1 matching over 8 bases. CDR1 and CDR2 from the germline V gene are SGHRS and YFSETQ. The CDR3 runs to 14 residues. Trimming took 5 bases from V and 4 from J; bases not matched to a gene: 8.

The chain combines TRBV10-2 with TRBJ2-3, with 7 positions matching TRBD2. The CDR3 is 13 amino acids. Germline V gene lookup returns CDR1 WSHSY and CDR2 SAAADI. Unmatched junction bases numbered 4, after V lost 4 bases and J lost 6 bases. In DNA form, the CDR3 reads TGCGCCAGCAGTGTCAGCGGGAAGGATACGCAGTATTTT. The encoded protein is CASSVSGKDTQYF.

The genes are TRBV15 and TRBJ1-2, with 9 bases aligning to TRBD1. Germline V gene lookup returns CDR1 LNHNV and CDR2 YYDKDF (reference sequence). The V gene end was trimmed by 5 bases and the J gene end by 4 bases; junction bases not matched to a gene: 8. The CDR3 covers 15 residues. The CDR3 DNA reads as TGTGCCACCAGCGACCGGGACAGGGAGGCCTATGGCTACACCTTC. This sequence encodes CATSDRDREAYGYTF. Supplemented by reference TRBV15 and TRBJ1-2, the full variable domain reads DAMVIQNPRYQVTQFGKPVTLSCSQTLNHNVMYWYQQKSSQAPKLLFHYYDKDFNNEADTPDNFQSRRPNTSFCFLDIRSPGLGDTAMYLCATSDRDREAYGYTFGSGTRLTVV.

The chain uses TRBV11-2 and TRBJ2-3; D might be TRBD2 (6 bases). CDR1 and CDR2 from the germline V gene are SGHAT and FQNNGV. Trimming removed 2 bases at V and 2 bases at J, with 17 bases between. This CDR3 contains 17 residues. The CDR3 loop is CASSLTGDATFTDTQYF. Here the CDR3 DNA reads TGTGCCAGCAGCTTAACGGGAGACGCGACCTTCACAGATACGCAGTATTTT.

The chain recombines TRBV19 with TRBJ1-3; D call uncertain. Germline loops: CDR1 LNHDA, CDR2 SQIVND (reference sequence). There are 15 residues in the CDR3. V shed 5 bases and J shed 0 bases, with 11 bases lying between them. CDR3 DNA: TGTGCCAGTAGTCCCGTAGGGAGCTCTGGAAACACCATATATTTT. Protein sequence: CASSPVGSSGNTIYF.

J is TRBJ2-1 and V is TRBV27, with 8 bases aligning to TRBD1. Germline assignment: CDR1 MNHEY and CDR2 SMNVEV (reference sequence). The CDR3 totals 16 residues. Germline trimming cut 7 bases from V and 5 bases from J; bases unmatched to any gene: 13. The CDR3, as DNA: TGTGCCAGCACCTCCAGGGGGCGAATGGGGGACAATGAGCAGTTCTTC. Amino acids: CASTSRGRMGDNEQFF.

The CDR3 here is CASSLGLAGGPSETQYF. The DNA for the CDR3 is TGTGCCAGCAGCTTGGGACTAGCGGGAGGGCCCTCAGAGACCCAGTACTTC. The rearrangement uses TRBV13 and TRBJ2-5; 16 positions match TRBD2. The junction had 5 bases not matched to a gene; V was cut back by 3 bases and J by 4 bases. The CDR3 covers 17 residues. Germline CDR1 is PRHDT and CDR2 is FYEKMQ (reference sequence).

This clone was picked up a small number of times. The rearrangement links TRBV7-2 to TRBJ1-1, with 10 bases lining up with TRBD1. The CDR3 runs 14 residues. Germline values: CDR1 SGHTA, CDR2 FQGNSA. Trimming removed 4 bases from V and 7 bases from J; junction bases left unmatched: 6. The CDR3 protein is CASSSLTGGFEAFF. The CDR3 coding sequence is TGTGCCAGCAGCTCTCTGACAGGGGGCTTTGAAGCTTTCTTT.